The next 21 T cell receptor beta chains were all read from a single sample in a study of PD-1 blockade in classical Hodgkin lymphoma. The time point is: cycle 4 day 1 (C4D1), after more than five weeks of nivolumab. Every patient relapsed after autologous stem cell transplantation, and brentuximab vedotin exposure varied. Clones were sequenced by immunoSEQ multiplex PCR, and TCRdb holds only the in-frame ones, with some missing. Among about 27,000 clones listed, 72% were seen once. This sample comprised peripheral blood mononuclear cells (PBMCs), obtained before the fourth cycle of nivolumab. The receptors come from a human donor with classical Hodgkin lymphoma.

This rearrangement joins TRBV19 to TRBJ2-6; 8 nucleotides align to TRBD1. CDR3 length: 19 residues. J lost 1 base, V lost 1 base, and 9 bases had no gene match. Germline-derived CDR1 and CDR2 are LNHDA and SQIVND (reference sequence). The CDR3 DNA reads TGTGCCAGTAGTATAGCTGGGACAGGACTAAGATCTGGGGCCAACGTCCTGACTTTC. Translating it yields CASSIAGTGLRSGANVLTF.

The CDR3 is CASSVAPAGAPGELFF. CDR3 in DNA: TGTGCCAGCAGCGTAGCCCCAGCGGGTGCCCCCGGGGAGCTGTTTTTT. The rearrangement joins TRBV9 to TRBJ2-2; D is perhaps TRBD2 (6 bases). This CDR3 region has 16 residues. V was shortened by 0 bases and J by 6 bases, with 15 bases between the two germline ends. CDR1 and CDR2 from the germline V gene are SGDLS and YYNGEE.

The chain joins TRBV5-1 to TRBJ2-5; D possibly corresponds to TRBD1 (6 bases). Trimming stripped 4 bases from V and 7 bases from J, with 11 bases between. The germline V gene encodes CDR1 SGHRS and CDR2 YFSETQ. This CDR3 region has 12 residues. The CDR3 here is CASSLLRGTQYF. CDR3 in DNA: TGCGCCAGCAGCCTCCTCAGGGGGACCCAGTACTTC. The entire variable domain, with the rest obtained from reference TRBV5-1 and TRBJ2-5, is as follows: KAGVTQTPRYLIKTRGQQVTLSCSPISGHRSVSWYQQTPGQGLQFLFEYFSETQRNKGNFPGRFSGRQFSNSRSEMNVSTLELGDSALYLCASSLLRGTQYFGPGTRLLVL.

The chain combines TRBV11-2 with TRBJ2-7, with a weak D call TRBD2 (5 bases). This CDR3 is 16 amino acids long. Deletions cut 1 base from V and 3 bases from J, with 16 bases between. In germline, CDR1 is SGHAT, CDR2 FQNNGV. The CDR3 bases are TGTGCCAGCAGCTTAGGCGAGGGCGGAATTGTCTACGAGCAGTACTTC. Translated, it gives CASSLGEGGIVYEQYF.

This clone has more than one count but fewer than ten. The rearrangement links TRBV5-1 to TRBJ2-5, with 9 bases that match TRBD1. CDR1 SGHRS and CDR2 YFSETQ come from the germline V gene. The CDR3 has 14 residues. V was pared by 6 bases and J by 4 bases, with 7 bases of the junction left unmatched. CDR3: CASTTGGRGETQYF. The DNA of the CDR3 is TGCGCCAGCACCACAGGGGGCAGGGGAGAGACCCAGTACTTC.

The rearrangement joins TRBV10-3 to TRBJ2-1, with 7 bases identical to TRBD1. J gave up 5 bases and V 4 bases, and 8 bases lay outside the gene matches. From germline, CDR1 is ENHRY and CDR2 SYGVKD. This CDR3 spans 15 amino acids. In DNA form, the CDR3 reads TGTGCCATCAGTGGGGTAGAGACAGGGAACAATGAGCAGTTCTTC. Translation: CAISGVETGNNEQFF.

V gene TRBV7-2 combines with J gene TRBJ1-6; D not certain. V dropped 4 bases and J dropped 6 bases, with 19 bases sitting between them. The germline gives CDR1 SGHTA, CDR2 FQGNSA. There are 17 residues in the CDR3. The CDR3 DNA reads TGTGCCAGCAGCTCCGTCCGACTTCAGCTCGGTAATTCACCCCTCCACTTT. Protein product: CASSSVRLQLGNSPLHF.

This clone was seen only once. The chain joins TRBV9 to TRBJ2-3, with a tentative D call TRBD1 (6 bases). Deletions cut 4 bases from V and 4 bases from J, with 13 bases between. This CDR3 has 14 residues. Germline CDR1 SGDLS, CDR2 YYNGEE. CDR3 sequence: CASSNNQGSDTQYF. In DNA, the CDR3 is TGTGCCAGCAGCAATAACCAGGGGTCAGATACGCAGTATTTT.

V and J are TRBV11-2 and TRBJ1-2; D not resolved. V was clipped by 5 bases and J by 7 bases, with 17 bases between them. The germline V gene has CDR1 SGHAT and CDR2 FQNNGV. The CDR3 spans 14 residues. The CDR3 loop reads CASSLKATTSGYTF. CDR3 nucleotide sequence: TGTGCCAGCAGCCTGAAGGCTACTACGAGTGGCTACACCTTC.

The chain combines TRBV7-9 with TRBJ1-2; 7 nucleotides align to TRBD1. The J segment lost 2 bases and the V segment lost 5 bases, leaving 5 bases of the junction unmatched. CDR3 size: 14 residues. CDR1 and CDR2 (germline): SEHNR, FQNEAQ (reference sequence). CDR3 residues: CASSNRTGNYGYTF. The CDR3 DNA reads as TGTGCCAGCAGCAACCGGACAGGCAACTATGGCTACACCTTC.

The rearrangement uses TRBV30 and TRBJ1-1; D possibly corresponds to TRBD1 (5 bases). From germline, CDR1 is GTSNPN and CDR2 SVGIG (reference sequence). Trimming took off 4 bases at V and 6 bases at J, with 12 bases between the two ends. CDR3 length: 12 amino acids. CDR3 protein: CAWTAGPSEAFF. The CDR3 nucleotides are TGTGCCTGGACCGCAGGGCCGTCTGAAGCTTTCTTT.

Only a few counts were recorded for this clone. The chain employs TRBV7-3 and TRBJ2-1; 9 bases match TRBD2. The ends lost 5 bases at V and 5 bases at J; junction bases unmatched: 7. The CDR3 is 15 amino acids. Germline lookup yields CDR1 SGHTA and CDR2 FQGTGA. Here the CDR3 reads CASSRGLAGNNEQFF. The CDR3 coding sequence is TGTGCCAGCAGCCGGGGCCTAGCGGGGAACAATGAGCAGTTCTTC. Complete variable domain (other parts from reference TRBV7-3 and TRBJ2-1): GAGVSQTPSNKVTEKGKYVELRCDPISGHTALYWYRQSLGQGPEFLIYFQGTGAADDSGLPNDRFFAVRPEGSVSTLKIQRTERGDSAVYLCASSRGLAGNNEQFFGPGTRLTVL.

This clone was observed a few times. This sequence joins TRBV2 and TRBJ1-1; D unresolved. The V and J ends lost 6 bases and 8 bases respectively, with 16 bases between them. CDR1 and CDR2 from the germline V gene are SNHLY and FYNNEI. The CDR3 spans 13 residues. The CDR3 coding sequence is TGTGCCAGCAGCGAACAGTCTCCGGGCGAAGCTTTCTTT. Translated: CASSEQSPGEAFF.

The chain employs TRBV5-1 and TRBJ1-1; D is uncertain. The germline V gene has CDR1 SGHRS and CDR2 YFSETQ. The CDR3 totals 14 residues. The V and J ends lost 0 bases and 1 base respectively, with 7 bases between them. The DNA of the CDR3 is TGCGCCAGCAGCTTGGGGGGATGGAACACTGAAGCTTTCTTT. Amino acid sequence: CASSLGGWNTEAFF.

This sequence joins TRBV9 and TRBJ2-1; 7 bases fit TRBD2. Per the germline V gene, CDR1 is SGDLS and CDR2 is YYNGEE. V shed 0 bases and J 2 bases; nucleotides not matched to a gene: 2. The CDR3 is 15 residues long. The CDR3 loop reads CASSVASGAYNEQFF. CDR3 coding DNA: TGTGCCAGCAGCGTAGCTAGCGGTGCCTACAATGAGCAGTTCTTC.

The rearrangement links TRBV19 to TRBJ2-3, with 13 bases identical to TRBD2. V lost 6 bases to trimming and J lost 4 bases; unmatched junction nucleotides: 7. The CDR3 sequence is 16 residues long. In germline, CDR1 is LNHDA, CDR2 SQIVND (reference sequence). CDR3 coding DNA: TGTGCCAGTAGGACTGGACTAGCGGGAGTCGCAGATACGCAGTATTTT. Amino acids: CASRTGLAGVADTQYF.

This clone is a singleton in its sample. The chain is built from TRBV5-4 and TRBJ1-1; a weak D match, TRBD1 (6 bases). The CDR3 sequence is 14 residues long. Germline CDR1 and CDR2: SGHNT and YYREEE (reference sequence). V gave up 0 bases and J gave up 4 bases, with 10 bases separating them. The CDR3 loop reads CASSLGGPTTEAFF. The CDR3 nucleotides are TGTGCCAGCAGCTTGGGGGGGCCGACCACTGAAGCTTTCTTT.

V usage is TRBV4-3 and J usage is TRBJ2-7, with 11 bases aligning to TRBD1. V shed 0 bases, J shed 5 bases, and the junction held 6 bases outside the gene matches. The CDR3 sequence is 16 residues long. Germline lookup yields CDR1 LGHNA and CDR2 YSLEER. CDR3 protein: CASSQEWTGGLDEQYF. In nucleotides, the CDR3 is TGCGCCAGCAGCCAAGAGTGGACAGGGGGCCTGGACGAGCAGTACTTC.

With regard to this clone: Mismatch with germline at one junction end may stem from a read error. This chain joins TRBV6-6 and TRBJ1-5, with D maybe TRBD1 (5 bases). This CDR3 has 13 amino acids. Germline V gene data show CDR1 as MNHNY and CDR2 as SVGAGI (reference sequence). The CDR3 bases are TGTGCCTGCAGGGCGGGGGGCAATCAGCCCCAGCATTTT. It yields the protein CACRAGGNQPQHF.

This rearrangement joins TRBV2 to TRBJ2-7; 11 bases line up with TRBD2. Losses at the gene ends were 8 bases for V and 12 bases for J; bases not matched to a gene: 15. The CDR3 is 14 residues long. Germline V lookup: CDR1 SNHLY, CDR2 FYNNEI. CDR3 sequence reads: CASLRELAGVPLYF. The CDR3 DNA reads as TGTGCCAGCCTTAGGGAACTAGCGGGAGTTCCGCTGTACTTC. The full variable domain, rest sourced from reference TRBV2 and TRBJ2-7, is EPEVTQTPSHQVTQMGQEVILRCVPISNHLYFYWYRQILGQKVEFLVSFYNNEISEKSEIFDDQFSVERPDGSNFTLKIRSTKLEDSAMYFCASLRELAGVPLYFGPGTRLTVT.

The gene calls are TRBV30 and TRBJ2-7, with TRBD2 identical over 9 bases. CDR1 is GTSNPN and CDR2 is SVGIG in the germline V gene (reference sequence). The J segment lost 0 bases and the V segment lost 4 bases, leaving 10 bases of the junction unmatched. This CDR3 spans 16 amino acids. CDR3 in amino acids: CAWKSSGKRSSYEQYF. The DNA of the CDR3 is TGTGCCTGGAAATCTAGCGGGAAAAGGAGCTCCTACGAGCAGTACTTC.